Listed below are T cell receptor beta chains from one sample, sequenced in a study of shared clonotypes between healthy human individuals. Here immunoSEQ multiplex PCR was the method, and the copy in TCRdb shows in-frame clones only, minus some. The sample holds about 1,900,000 clones, about 95% seen once. Specimen: naive CD8+ T cells sorted from blood. The receptor source for this set is a man aged 18 to 29 in good health. The CDR3 runs from the conserved cysteine through the conserved F or W. D genes are given only for firm matches. Not all rows give a size; the values are once, few, many and, for expanded clones, a class.

len	v_gene	abundance	d_gene	j_gene	CDR3nt	CDR3aa
15	TRBV2	-	-	TRBJ2-1	TGTGCCAGCAGCCCCGCCACGGGTCTCTACAATGAGCAGTTCTTC	CASSPATGLYNEQFF
15	TRBV5-1	-	TRBD1	TRBJ2-5	TGCGCCAGCAGCAGCCCAGCAGGGGGTCAAGAGACCCAGTACTTC	CASSSPAGGQETQYF
15	TRBV4-3	-	-	TRBJ1-1	TGCGCCAGCAGCCAAGTTTCGGAATGGTACACTGAAGCTTTCTTT	CASSQVSEWYTEAFF
13	TRBV11-2	-	-	TRBJ2-3	TGTGCCAGCAGCTTAGATCTCACAGATACGCAGTATTTT	CASSLDLTDTQYF
14	TRBV27	-	-	TRBJ1-2	TGTGCCAGCAGTTTAAGAGGGTCGGACTATGGCTACACCTTC	CASSLRGSDYGYTF
11	TRBV27	-	-	TRBJ2-7	TGTGCCAGCGAGTTTGGGGACGAGCAGTACTTC	CASEFGDEQYF
13	TRBV30	few	-	TRBJ1-1	TGTGCCTGGAACCCTCTCGGGGGGGTTGAAGCTTTCTTT	CAWNPLGGVEAFF
15	TRBV15	-	TRBD1	TRBJ1-2	TGTGCCACCAGCCCAGATCCCACAGGGGCCTATGGCTACACCTTC	CATSPDPTGAYGYTF
14	TRBV27	-	-	TRBJ1-2	TGTGCCAGCAGTTCACAGGGTCTTGAAGGCGGCTACACCTTC	CASSSQGLEGGYTF
15	TRBV7-9	-	TRBD2	TRBJ2-7	TGTGCCAGCAGCTTAGTACTAGCGGGGAGCCACGAGCAGTACTTC	CASSLVLAGSHEQYF
16	TRBV19	once	-	TRBJ2-3	TGTGCCAGTAGCCTGGGGGCCCCTCTTGGCACAGATACGCAGTATTTT	CASSLGAPLGTDTQYF
15	TRBV19	-	-	TRBJ2-2	TGTGCCAGTAGTCCCCAGGGGGAGGGAGCCGGGGAGCTGTTTTTT	CASSPQGEGAGELFF
15	TRBV28	-	TRBD2	TRBJ2-3	TGTGCCAGCAGTTTAGGTAGCGGGGTTTCCGATACGCAGTATTTT	CASSLGSGVSDTQYF
10	TRBV7-9	-	-	TRBJ2-2	TGTGCCAGCGCCGAATTTGAGCTGTTTTTT	CASAEFELFF
13	TRBV7-6	-	-	TRBJ2-3	TGTGCCAGCAGCCCTGAGATCACAGATACGCAGTATTTT	CASSPEITDTQYF
16	TRBV7-9	-	TRBD2	TRBJ2-1	TGTGCCAGCAGCTTAACTAGCGCCAGCTCCTACAATGAGCAGTTCTTC	CASSLTSASSYNEQFF
14	TRBV5-1	-	-	TRBJ1-1	TGCGCCAGCAGCTACAGTAACATGAACACTGAAGCTTTCTTT	CASSYSNMNTEAFF
15	TRBV5-1	once	TRBD2	TRBJ2-2	TGCGCCAGCAGGCCGGGACTAGCGGGAGCCGGGGAGCTGTTTTTT	CASRPGLAGAGELFF
15	TRBV4-1	-	-	TRBJ1-6	TGCGCCAGCAGCCCCTCGGAGGGGGGGAATTCACCCCTCCACTTT	CASSPSEGGNSPLHF
15	TRBV6-1	-	-	TRBJ2-7	TGTGCCAGCAGTGTGCTAAGAGTAGCTTCCTACGAGCAGTACTTC	CASSVLRVASYEQYF
18	TRBV27	-	TRBD1	TRBJ1-2	TGTGCCAGCAGTTTGCTCCTCGGGACAGGACCCTTAAACTATGGCTACACCTTC	CASSLLLGTGPLNYGYTF
14	TRBV7-7	-	-	TRBJ1-1	TGTGCTAGCAGCCCTCTAACAGGGAGCACTGAAGCTTTCTTT	CASSPLTGSTEAFF
15	TRBV28	-	TRBD1	TRBJ1-2	TGTGCCAGCAGCCCGACAGGGCTAGCTAACTATGGCTACACCTTC	CASSPTGLANYGYTF
15	TRBV10-1	-	TRBD1	TRBJ2-7	TGCGCCAGCAGCCGTGCCGGGACAGAAGTTAACGAGCAGTACTTC	CASSRAGTEVNEQYF
14	TRBV6-5	-	-	TRBJ2-5	TGTGCCAGCAGTTCCCGGGACGGTTGGGAGACCCAGTACTTC	CASSSRDGWETQYF
15	TRBV7-9	-	-	TRBJ2-1	TGTGCCAGCAGCTTAGGTCAGGGTTCCTACAATGAGCAGTTCTTC	CASSLGQGSYNEQFF
16	TRBV4-1	-	TRBD2	TRBJ2-7	TGCGCCAGCAGCCACCGACTTAGCGGGAGTTTGTACGAGCAGTACTTC	CASSHRLSGSLYEQYF
14	TRBV19	-	-	TRBJ1-5	TGTGCCAGTACCCTGAGGGGTTGGAATCAGCCCCAGCATTTT	CASTLRGWNQPQHF
15	TRBV9	-	-	TRBJ1-3	TGTGCCAGCAGCGATCAGGAGAGCTCTGGAAACACCATATATTTT	CASSDQESSGNTIYF
16	TRBV7-9	-	-	TRBJ2-5	TGTGCCAGCAGCCTCGCCGCAACAGGGTATGGAGAGACCCAGTACTTC	CASSLAATGYGETQYF
15	TRBV4-2	few	TRBD1	TRBJ2-4	TGTGCCAGCAGCCAAGGCCCGGGACAGGGGAACATTCAGTACTTC	CASSQGPGQGNIQYF